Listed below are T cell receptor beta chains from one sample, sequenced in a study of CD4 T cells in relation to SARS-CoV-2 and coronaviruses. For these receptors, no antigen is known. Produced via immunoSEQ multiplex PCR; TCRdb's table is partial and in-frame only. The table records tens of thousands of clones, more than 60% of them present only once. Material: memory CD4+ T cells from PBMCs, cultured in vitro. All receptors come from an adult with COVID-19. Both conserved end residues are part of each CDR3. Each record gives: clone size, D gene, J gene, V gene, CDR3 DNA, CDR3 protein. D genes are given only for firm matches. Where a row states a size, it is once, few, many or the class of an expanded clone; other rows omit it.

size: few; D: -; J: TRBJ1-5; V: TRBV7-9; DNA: TGTGCCAGCAGCGCGCAGGGCGCCCTTAATCAGCCCCAGCATTTT; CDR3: CASSAQGALNQPQHF
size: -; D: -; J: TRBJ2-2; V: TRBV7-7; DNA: TGTGCTAGCAGCACCTACCCCAGGGGTTCCGGGGAGCTGTTTTTT; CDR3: CASSTYPRGSGELFF
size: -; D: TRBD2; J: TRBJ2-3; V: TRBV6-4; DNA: TGTGCCAGCAGTGACGCGGGAGGCACAGATACGCAGTATTTT; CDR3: CASSDAGGTDTQYF
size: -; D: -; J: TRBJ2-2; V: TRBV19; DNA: TGTGCCAGTAGTATGGATCTCATCGGGGAGCGGTACACCGGGGAGCTGTTTTTT; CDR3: CASSMDLIGERYTGELFF
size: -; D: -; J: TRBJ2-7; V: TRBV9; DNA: TGTGCCAGCAGCGTAGAAATGAGTACCAACGAGCAGTACTTC; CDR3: CASSVEMSTNEQYF
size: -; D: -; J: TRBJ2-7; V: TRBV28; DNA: TGTGCCAGCAGTTTTGGGTGGCAATCCTACGAGCAGTACTTC; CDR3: CASSFGWQSYEQYF
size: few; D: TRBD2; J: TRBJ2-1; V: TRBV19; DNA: TGTGCCAGTAGTGTGGGGACTAGCGGTTACAATGAGCAGTTCTTC; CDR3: CASSVGTSGYNEQFF
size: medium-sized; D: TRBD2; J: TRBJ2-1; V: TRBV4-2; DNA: TGTGCCAGCAGCCAAGACGGGACTAGCGGTTACAATGAGCAGTTCTTC; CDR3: CASSQDGTSGYNEQFF
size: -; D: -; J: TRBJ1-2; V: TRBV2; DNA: TGTGCCAGCTCTCTTGGGGGCAACTATGGCTACACCTTC; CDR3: CASSLGGNYGYTF
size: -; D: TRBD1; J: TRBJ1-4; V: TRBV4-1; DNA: TGCGCCAGCAGCCCGCGCCCAAGAGGGGTCATGGACAGGGCCCGAGAAAAACTGTTTTTT; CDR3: CASSPRPRGVMDRAREKLFF
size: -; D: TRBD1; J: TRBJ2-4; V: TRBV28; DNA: TGTGCCAGCAGCCGACCCTCCGGGACAGAAAACATTCAGTACTTC; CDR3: CASSRPSGTENIQYF
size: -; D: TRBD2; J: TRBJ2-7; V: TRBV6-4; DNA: TGTGCCAGCAGCCGGACTAGCGGGAGGGCCCTCTACGAGCAGTACTTC; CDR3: CASSRTSGRALYEQYF
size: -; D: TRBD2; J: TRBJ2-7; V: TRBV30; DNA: TGTGCCTGGAGTGTAGCGGGAGGTTACGAGCAGTACTTC; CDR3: CAWSVAGGYEQYF
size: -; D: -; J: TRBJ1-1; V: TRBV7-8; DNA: TGTGCCAGCAGCGTCAGGGTGCCTCTCCACACTGAAGCTTTCTTT; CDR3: CASSVRVPLHTEAFF
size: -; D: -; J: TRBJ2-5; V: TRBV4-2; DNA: TGTGCCAGCAGCCAAGACGGGAGCCGACAAGAGACCCAGTACTTC; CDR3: CASSQDGSRQETQYF
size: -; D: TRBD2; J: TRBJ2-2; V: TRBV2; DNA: TGTGCCACCAGGCCGAGACTAGCGGGAGGGGACCCCCACACCGGGGAGCTGTTTTTT; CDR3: CATRPRLAGGDPHTGELFF
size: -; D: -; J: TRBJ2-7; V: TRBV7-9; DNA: TGTGCCAGCAGCTCCCCTCTCGGGGACGAGCAGTACTTC; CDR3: CASSSPLGDEQYF
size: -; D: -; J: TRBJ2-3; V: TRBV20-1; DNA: TGCAGTGCTAGTGGGGCTAGCGATGCAGATACGCAGTATTTT; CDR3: CSASGASDADTQYF
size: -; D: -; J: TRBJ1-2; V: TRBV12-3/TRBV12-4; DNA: TGTGCCAGCAGTTTGGGCGGCAGGGTTGGCTACACCTTC; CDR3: CASSLGGRVGYTF
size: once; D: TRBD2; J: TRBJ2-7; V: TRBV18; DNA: TGTGCCAGCTCACCAGGCGTTAGCGGGATGTACGAGCAGTACTTC; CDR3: CASSPGVSGMYEQYF
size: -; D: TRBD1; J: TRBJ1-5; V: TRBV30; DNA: TGTGCCTGGAGTACAGGGGGCGGGGGAAACAATCAGCCCCAGCATTTT; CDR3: CAWSTGGGGNNQPQHF
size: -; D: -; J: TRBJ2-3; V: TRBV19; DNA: TGTGCCAGTAGTATAGCGGACGGGAGCACAGATACGCAGTATTTT; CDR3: CASSIADGSTDTQYF
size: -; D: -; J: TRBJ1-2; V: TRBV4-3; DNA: TGCGCCAGCAGCCCCTCCGGTAGGGGCTATGGCTACACCTTC; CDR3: CASSPSGRGYGYTF
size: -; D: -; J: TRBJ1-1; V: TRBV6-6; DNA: TGTGCCAGCAGTTACACTGGACGGTCAAACACTGAAGCTTTCTTT; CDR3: CASSYTGRSNTEAFF